This T cell receptor (beta chain) derives from a study of identical twins (dated by TCRdb to the mid-2010s). Study-level background: TCR alpha and beta repertoires from monozygotic twins, unrelated adults of various ages and cord blood were deep-sequenced to test whether fetal clonotypes persist. To rule out contamination, the twin experiments were replicated at different times with different library preparation protocols. Paper-wide results and their limitations: Zero-insertion analyses could be partly confounded by invariant T cells such as MAIT and iNKT, although diverse VJ usage argued against such confounding for most clonotypes. Out-of-frame TCR alpha sharing in monozygotic twins was systematically underestimated by recombination models, whereas sharing between unrelated individuals was in agreement with the recombination models. Because the same donors could not be followed over many years, the conclusions relied on cross-sectional statistical analysis. Compared with coincidental sharing between unrelated individuals, out-of-frame TCR alpha sequences shared between twins had an excess of sequences with low generation probability. In beta out-of-frame sequences, excess twin sharing was weaker, because having fewer shared sequences lowered the signal-to-noise ratio. Fewer insertions were carried by abundant cord blood beta clonotypes; a weaker similar trend was observed in young adult naive repertoires, while no such trend was observed in memory repertoires.

Libraries were constructed by 5' RACE. TCRdb records Illumina HiSeq 2000 as the sequencer. Template switching added a universal primer binding site, and the final cDNA carried a unique molecular identifier that allowed TCR cDNA molecules to be counted accurately. Specific primers in the conserved constant-segment region were used to synthesize first-strand cDNA for the TCR alpha and beta chains. To control for contamination, every cDNA library carried two barcodes: a SMART-Mk sample barcode plus Illumina barcodes. TruSeq adapter sequences along with Illumina sample barcodes were introduced in two successive PCR steps. Sequencing of the TCR alpha and beta cDNA libraries was done on the Illumina HiSeq platform using custom primers. Turning to the authors' computational methods: MiGEC was used to process raw reads and extract unique molecular identifiers, and MiXCR was used to find CDR3 positions. For each individual, recombination models were inferred using an EM algorithm with the repgenHMM and IGoR tools. The tcR package in R was used for shared clonotype analysis, with sharing normalized by the product of cloneset sizes. To study raw recombination without the effects of thymic and clonal selection, out-of-frame nonproductive sequences were analyzed. The public reads were quality trimmed at Q25 with fastp and then assembled into clones with MiXCR by TCRdb, keeping productive beta chains. Each record represents a unique CDR3 protein, reported with the most common genes and DNA among its rows. The V and J calls here are based on TCRdb, not the publication. Present in this sample are roughly 500,000 distinct CDR3 sequences, 22% of which were seen just once. The ten largest clonotypes hold 0.75% to 0.95% of the sample.

A word on this clonotype: This clone's antigen is unknown. Base quality data are lacking; no much larger clone is found one base away.

Every donor was a healthy Caucasian. The twin cohort consisted of three pairs of female monozygotic twins, all aged about 18 to 29 years. CD4+ and CD8+ T cell populations were isolated with positive isolation kits from Invitrogen. Counted from cysteine to phenylalanine, this CDR3 has 14 amino acids. The kept DNA is CDR3 alone, 42 bases in frame from the first base. Taken from the germline V gene, the CDR1 and CDR2 loops are SNHLY and FYNNEI. V and J lose 5 bases and 7 bases, and a span of 12 bases separates them. These data were also reused for a study on T cells expressing NK-cell markers. As the second study states: Three sorted T-cell subsets (CD3+CD56+NKG2C+, CD3+CD56+NKG2C- and CD3+CD56-NKG2C+) from roughly 8 donors had their TCR beta-chain repertoires profiled. Among the eight sequenced donors, seven were HCMV-seropositive and one was HCMV-seronegative. In several experiments an anti-gammadeltaTCR antibody was added to restrict sorting to alphabetaTCR-expressing T cells. In more than five donors, the dominant CD3+CD56+NKG2C+ clonotypes were found to rank among the top 10 CD8+ clonotypes and to make up about 1.0-7.5% of CD8+ T cells. Those dominant clonotypes were again the most abundant among CD3+CD56-NKG2C+ cells in a handful of donors, at about 25-65%. It remained unclear whether the expanded NKG2C-expressing T cell clones were specific for HCMV antigens. The study sequenced eight donors, all healthy volunteers chosen at random: three men and five women. HCMV-specific IgG was detected in serum with a commercial ELISA kit to determine HCMV serostatus. Reads were demultiplexed and grouped by UMI with MIGEC, and clonotypes were assembled and quantified with MiTCR. To exclude erroneous sequences, any TCR cDNA sequence not supported by at least two reads was discarded. The tcR package was used for downstream repertoire analysis, with clonotypes matched between fractions based on CDR3 nucleotide sequence plus V segment. VDJmatch was used to annotate antigen specificity against VDJdb, with one amino acid substitution in CDR3 allowed.

Material: CD4+ T cells sorted from blood. The receptor was isolated from a woman aged 18-29 years in good health. The rearranged segments are TRBV2 and TRBJ1-6; TRBD1 might be the D gene, on 5 matching bases. The nucleotide sequence reads TGTGCCAGCAGTACCCAGGGCTACAATTCACCCCTCCACTTT. It translates to CASSTQGYNSPLHF.